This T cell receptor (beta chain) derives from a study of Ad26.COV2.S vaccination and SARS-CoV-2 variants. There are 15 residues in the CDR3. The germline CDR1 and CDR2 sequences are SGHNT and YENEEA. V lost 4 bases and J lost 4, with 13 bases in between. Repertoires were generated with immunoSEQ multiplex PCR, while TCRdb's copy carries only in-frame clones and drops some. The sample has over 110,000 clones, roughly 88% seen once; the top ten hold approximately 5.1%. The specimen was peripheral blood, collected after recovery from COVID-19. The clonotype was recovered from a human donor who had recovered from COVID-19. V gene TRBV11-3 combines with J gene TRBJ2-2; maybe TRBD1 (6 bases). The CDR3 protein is CASSSSGVATGELFF. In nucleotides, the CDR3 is TGTGCCAGCAGCTCCTCAGGGGTAGCCACCGGGGAGCTGTTTTTT.